This TCR beta chain was observed in a study of a mutant IDH1 vaccine in newly diagnosed glioma. Whole-study context: During weeks 1, 3, 5, 7, 11, 15, 19 and 23, patients received eight vaccinations. Patients' prior therapy spanned radiotherapy, temozolomide, or both; most underwent both. First vaccine doses came 4-6 weeks after radiotherapy alone, or with temozolomide cycles.

Concerning this clone: The antigen remains unidentified.

Regarding time point: week 11, during vaccination. Doses comprised 300 ug of mutant IDH1 20-mer peptide each, plus topical imiquimod. In every donor, the tumor was a new WHO grade 3 or 4 IDH1-mutant, ATRX-lost astrocytoma. Clones were read by immunoSEQ multiplex PCR, and TCRdb kept only the in-frame ones, dropping some. The data hold under 150,000 clones, with approximately 87% observed a single time. The CDR3 is made up of 18 amino acids. V lost 5 bases and J 4 bases, leaving 24 bases between the germline ends. Germline V lookup: CDR1 LNHDA, CDR2 SQIVND (reference sequence). The chain has TRBV19 and TRBJ2-1; possibly TRBD1 or TRBD2 for D (5 bases each). Specimen: PBMCs, collected from a glioma patient whose treatment included an IDH1 peptide vaccine. This receptor was identified in a woman aged 45-65 years with glioma. CDR3 amino acids: CASSSLDGARALYNEQFF. For the CDR3, the DNA is TGTGCCAGTAGTTCTCTGGACGGGGCCAGAGCCCTTTACAATGAGCAGTTCTTC. Combining the CDR3 with reference TRBV19 and TRBJ2-1 gives the whole variable domain DGGITQSPKYLFRKEGQNVTLSCEQNLNHDAMYWYRQDPGQGLRLIYYSQIVNDFQKGDIAEGYSVSREKKESFPLTVTSAQKNPTAFYLCASSSLDGARALYNEQFFGPGTRLTVL.